This is a list of T cell receptor beta chains from one sample in a study of Graves' ophthalmopathy and Graves' hyperthyroidism. TCRdb reanalysed the multiplex PCR reads using MiXCR and keeps one entry per CDR3 protein. The sample contains over 450,000 distinct CDR3 sequences, around 14% of which appear only once. Sequenced sample: blood. The origin of the receptors is a woman in her twenties or thirties with Graves' ophthalmopathy. The CDR3 runs from the conserved cysteine through the conserved F or W. The D gene is left open where the match is weak.

CDR3	J	D	V
CASSHRQGLNTEAFF	TRBJ1-1	TRBD1	TRBV3-1
CASSLWRMGEAFF	TRBJ1-1	NA	TRBV28
CASSNGLRNTEAFF	TRBJ1-1	NA	TRBV19
CASGRPGDHQPQHF	TRBJ1-5	NA	TRBV12-5
CASSHSGAKNYEQYF	TRBJ2-7	NA	TRBV6-5
CASTENRVYEQYF	TRBJ2-7	NA	TRBV6-5
CASRTGVENTEAFF	TRBJ1-1	TRBD1	TRBV27
CASSFYSRPQQETQYF	TRBJ2-5	NA	TRBV5-1
CASSLDGTPAYEQYF	TRBJ2-7	NA	TRBV7-8
CASSYEANYGYTF	TRBJ1-2	NA	TRBV6-2/TRBV6-3
CAILSYTEGGYRFEQYF	TRBJ2-7	NA	TRBV10-3
CASSGTEGSQETQYF	TRBJ2-5	NA	TRBV10-2
CASTLAGVPQETQYF	TRBJ2-5	TRBD2	TRBV5-1
CASLDSGASYEQYF	TRBJ2-7	NA	TRBV2
CSARNDRTYEQYF	TRBJ2-7	NA	TRBV20-1
CASSFGNGNTIYF	TRBJ1-3	NA	TRBV28
CASSYLVSRSGANVLTF	TRBJ2-6	NA	TRBV6-5
CSVPTSGRAPETQYF	TRBJ2-5	TRBD2	TRBV29-1
CSAGDSRGGGYEQYF	TRBJ2-7	NA	TRBV20-1
CASSFSPPGGETQYF	TRBJ2-5	NA	TRBV12-3/TRBV12-4
CASSQDGTGGALHF	TRBJ1-6	TRBD1	TRBV4-2
CASSRTPGLPAGELFF	TRBJ2-2	NA	TRBV7-3
CSVPGATNTEAFF	TRBJ1-1	NA	TRBV29-1
CASSLGLVPGELFF	TRBJ2-2	NA	TRBV7-2
CSAQTTGNSPLHF	TRBJ1-6	NA	TRBV20-1
CASNLIPGKNTEAFF	TRBJ1-1	NA	TRBV5-5
CASSQNRGNGYTF	TRBJ1-2	TRBD1	TRBV14
CASSMQGHSYEQYF	TRBJ2-7	NA	TRBV9
CAWSEGREQYF	TRBJ2-7	NA	TRBV30
CASGSTGESNQPQHF	TRBJ1-5	TRBD1	TRBV6-2/TRBV6-3
CASSRDSPNYGYTF	TRBJ1-2	TRBD1	TRBV27
CASSLNGDGELFF	TRBJ2-2	NA	TRBV5-1
CSARHGPQHF	TRBJ1-5	NA	TRBV20-1
CATSSKGGTQPQHF	TRBJ1-5	NA	TRBV15
CSVALGDEQYF	TRBJ2-7	NA	TRBV29-1